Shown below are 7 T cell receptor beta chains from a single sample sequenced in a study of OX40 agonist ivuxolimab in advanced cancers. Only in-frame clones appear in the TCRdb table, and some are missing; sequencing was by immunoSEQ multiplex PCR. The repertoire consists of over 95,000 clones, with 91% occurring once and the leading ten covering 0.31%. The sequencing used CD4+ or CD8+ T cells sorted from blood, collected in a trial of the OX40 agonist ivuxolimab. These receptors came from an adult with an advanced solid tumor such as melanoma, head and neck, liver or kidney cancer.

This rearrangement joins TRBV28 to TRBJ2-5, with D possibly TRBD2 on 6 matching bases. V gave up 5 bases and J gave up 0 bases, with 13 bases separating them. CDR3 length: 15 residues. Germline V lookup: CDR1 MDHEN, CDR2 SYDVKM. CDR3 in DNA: TGTGCCAGCAGTCCGAACGGAGGGAACCAAGAGACCCAGTACTTC. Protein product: CASSPNGGNQETQYF.

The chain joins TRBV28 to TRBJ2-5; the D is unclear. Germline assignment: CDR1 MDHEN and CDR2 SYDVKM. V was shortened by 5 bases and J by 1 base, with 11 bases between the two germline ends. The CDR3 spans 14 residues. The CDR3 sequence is CASSRYKSQETQYF. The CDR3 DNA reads TGTGCCAGCAGTCGTTATAAGTCCCAAGAGACCCAGTACTTC.

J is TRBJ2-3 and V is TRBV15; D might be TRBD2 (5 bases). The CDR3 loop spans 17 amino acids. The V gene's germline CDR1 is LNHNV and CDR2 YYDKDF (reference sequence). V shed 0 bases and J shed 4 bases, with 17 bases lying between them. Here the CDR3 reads CATSRDYVPSPADTQYF. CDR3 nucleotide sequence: TGTGCCACCAGCAGAGATTATGTTCCTAGCCCAGCAGATACGCAGTATTTT.

CDR3 nucleotides: TGTGCCAGCAGCGTAAGACTAGCGGGAGTAAACGAGCAGTACTTC. This gives the protein CASSVRLAGVNEQYF. The V gene is TRBV7-2, the J gene TRBJ2-7, with 12 bases matching TRBD2. The CDR3 is 15 residues long. Germline values: CDR1 SGHTA, CDR2 FQGNSA. The trim removed 5 bases at V and 5 bases at J, leaving 7 bases unmatched.

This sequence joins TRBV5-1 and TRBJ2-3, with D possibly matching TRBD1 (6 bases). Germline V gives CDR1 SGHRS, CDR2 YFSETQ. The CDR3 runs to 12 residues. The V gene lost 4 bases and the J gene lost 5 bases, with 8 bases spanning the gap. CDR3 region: CASSPRGDTQYF. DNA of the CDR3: TGCGCCAGCAGCCCCAGGGGAGATACGCAGTATTTT.

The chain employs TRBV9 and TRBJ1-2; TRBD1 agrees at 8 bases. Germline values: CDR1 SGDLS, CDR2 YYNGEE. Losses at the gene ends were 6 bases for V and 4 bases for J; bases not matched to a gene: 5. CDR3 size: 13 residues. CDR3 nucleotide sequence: TGTGCCAGCACCATCGGACAGGGCTATGGCTACACCTTC. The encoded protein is CASTIGQGYGYTF. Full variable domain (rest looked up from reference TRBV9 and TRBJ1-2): DSGVTQTPKHLITATGQRVTLRCSPRSGDLSVYWYQQSLDQGLQFLIQYYNGEERAKGNILERFSAQQFPDLHSELNLSSLELGDSALYFCASTIGQGYGYTFGSGTRLTVV.

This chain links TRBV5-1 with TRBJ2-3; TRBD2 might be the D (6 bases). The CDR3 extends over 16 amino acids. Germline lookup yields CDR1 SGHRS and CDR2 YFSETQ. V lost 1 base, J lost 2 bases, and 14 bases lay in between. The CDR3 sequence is CASSLRARDLTDTQYF. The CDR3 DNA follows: TGCGCCAGCAGCTTGAGGGCGCGGGATCTCACAGATACGCAGTATTTT.